A selection of T cell receptor beta chains follows, all from one sample in a study of T cells in Graves' hyperthyroidism and ophthalmopathy. TCRdb reprocessed the multiplex PCR reads via MiXCR and lists one record per CDR3 protein. This table has around 600,000 distinct CDR3 sequences, approximately 15% appearing once. Sequencing input: blood. These TCRs come from a woman between 18 and 29 years old with Graves' ophthalmopathy. CDR3s include the opening cysteine and the closing phenylalanine or tryptophan. Each record gives: D gene, J gene, clone size, CDR3 length, V gene, CDR3 DNA, CDR3 protein. A D gene is named only where the DNA matches it firmly. Size values are once, few and many counts, or a class for expanded clones, and some rows have none.

D: .; J: TRBJ2-7; size: many; length: 16; V: TRBV28; DNA: TGTGCCAGCACCGCCCTGGGGGACTCGATGGCATGGGAGCAGTACTTC; CDR3: CASTALGDSMAWEQYF
D: TRBD1; J: TRBJ1-2; size: .; length: 15; V: TRBV7-3; DNA: TGTGCCAGCAGCTTGCACGGGGACAGGGGATATGGCTACACCTTC; CDR3: CASSLHGDRGYGYTF
D: .; J: TRBJ2-7; size: few; length: 13; V: TRBV5-1; DNA: TGCGCCAGCAGCCCCTATCAAGGCTTGGAGCAGTACTTC; CDR3: CASSPYQGLEQYF
D: .; J: TRBJ2-1; size: few; length: 14; V: TRBV5-4; DNA: TGTGCCAGCAGCTTTACGACAGCCTACAATGAGCAGTTCTTC; CDR3: CASSFTTAYNEQFF
D: .; J: TRBJ2-2; size: .; length: 13; V: TRBV29-1; DNA: TGCAGCGTTGAAATCACAAACACCGGGGAGCTGTTTTTT; CDR3: CSVEITNTGELFF
D: TRBD1; J: TRBJ1-1; size: few; length: 14; V: TRBV5-8; DNA: TGTGCCAGCAGCTGGGAAGACAGGGAGACTGAAGCTTTCTTT; CDR3: CASSWEDRETEAFF
D: TRBD2; J: TRBJ2-1; size: .; length: 20; V: TRBV7-9; DNA: TGTGCCAGCAGCTCCTTTAGCTACGGACTAGCGGGAGTACGGGGCAATGAGCAGTTCTTC; CDR3: CASSSFSYGLAGVRGNEQFF
D: TRBD1; J: TRBJ1-5; size: .; length: 15; V: TRBV2; DNA: TGTGCCAGTCAATGGGACAGGAGTATCGATCAGCCCCAGCATTTT; CDR3: CASQWDRSIDQPQHF
D: TRBD1; J: TRBJ2-5; size: .; length: 13; V: TRBV6-1; DNA: TGTGCCAGCAGCGGACAGGGGAAGGAGACCCAGTACTTC; CDR3: CASSGQGKETQYF
D: TRBD1; J: TRBJ2-1; size: many; length: 16; V: TRBV14; DNA: TGTGCCAGCAGCCAAGATAGGGGACAGGGTGGAAATGAGCAGTTCTTC; CDR3: CASSQDRGQGGNEQFF
D: .; J: TRBJ1-2; size: few; length: 16; V: TRBV5-6; DNA: TGTGCCAGCAGCTTGTCTTCAGGGCCCACCCTCGATGGCTACACCTTC; CDR3: CASSLSSGPTLDGYTF
D: .; J: TRBJ1-1; size: few; length: 13; V: TRBV9; DNA: TGTGCCAGCAGCGGATCCCAAACGGCTGAAGCTTTCTTT; CDR3: CASSGSQTAEAFF
D: .; J: TRBJ1-2; size: .; length: 15; V: TRBV5-6; DNA: TGTGCCAGCAGCCTCCGAAACACAGGGAACTCTGGCTACACCTTC; CDR3: CASSLRNTGNSGYTF
D: TRBD2; J: TRBJ2-3; size: .; length: 16; V: TRBV5-1; DNA: TGCGCCAGCAGCCTTGGGGGACTAGCGGGATTAAATACGCAGTATTTT; CDR3: CASSLGGLAGLNTQYF
D: TRBD1; J: TRBJ1-4; size: many; length: 15; V: TRBV7-2; DNA: TGTGCCAGCAGCTTAGAAGGGGGCTTTGATGAAAAACTGTTTTTT; CDR3: CASSLEGGFDEKLFF
D: TRBD2; J: TRBJ2-1; size: .; length: 16; V: TRBV27; DNA: TGTGCCAGCGGTTCATCAGGACTAGCGGGATGGGGTGAGCAGTTCTTC; CDR3: CASGSSGLAGWGEQFF
D: TRBD2; J: TRBJ2-1; size: .; length: 15; V: TRBV7-9; DNA: TGTGCCAGCAGCCTCGCGGGGGGATGGTACAATGAGCAGTTCTTC; CDR3: CASSLAGGWYNEQFF
D: .; J: TRBJ2-7; size: many; length: 13; V: TRBV7-2; DNA: TGTGCCAGCAGCTTAACTAACTCCTACGAGCAGTACTTC; CDR3: CASSLTNSYEQYF
D: TRBD2; J: TRBJ2-7; size: many; length: 15; V: TRBV10-3; DNA: TGTGCCATCAGTTTGATTCCGGGACTATCCTACGAGCAGTACTTC; CDR3: CAISLIPGLSYEQYF
D: TRBD2; J: TRBJ2-1; size: many; length: 16; V: TRBV27; DNA: TGTGCCAGCAGTTTAGTACTAGCGGGGCCTGACAATGAGCAGTTCTTC; CDR3: CASSLVLAGPDNEQFF
D: .; J: TRBJ2-2; size: many; length: 16; V: TRBV28; DNA: TGTGCCAGCAGTTCCCCCCCTAGCCGAGACACCGGGGAGCTGTTTTTT; CDR3: CASSSPPSRDTGELFF
D: TRBD2; J: TRBJ2-3; size: many; length: 14; V: TRBV27; DNA: TGTGCCACTCGACTAGCGGGTAGAACAGATACGCAGTATTTT; CDR3: CATRLAGRTDTQYF
D: .; J: TRBJ2-2; size: .; length: 13; V: TRBV28; DNA: TGTGCCAGCAGAGCACTGAACACCGGGGAGCTGTTTTTT; CDR3: CASRALNTGELFF
D: .; J: TRBJ2-7; size: many; length: 14; V: TRBV20-1; DNA: TGCAGTGTGGGACGGACCAATAACTCCTACGAGCAGTACTTC; CDR3: CSVGRTNNSYEQYF
D: .; J: TRBJ1-3; size: once; length: 13; V: TRBV3-1; DNA: TGTGCCAGCAGCCAAGGGACTGGAAACACCATATATTTT; CDR3: CASSQGTGNTIYF
D: .; J: TRBJ1-1; size: few; length: 14; V: TRBV7-8; DNA: TGTGCCAGCAGCCTAGTCGGGCGGGCCACTGAAGCTTTCTTT; CDR3: CASSLVGRATEAFF
D: .; J: TRBJ2-2; size: many; length: 15; V: TRBV5-1; DNA: TGCGCCAGCAGCTCGGTAGGAGGTTACACCGGGGAGCTGTTTTTT; CDR3: CASSSVGGYTGELFF
D: .; J: TRBJ2-7; size: few; length: 15; V: TRBV19; DNA: TGTGCCAGTAGTATAGATCTGGACGGAGCCTACGAGCAGTACTTC; CDR3: CASSIDLDGAYEQYF
D: .; J: TRBJ2-1; size: many; length: 12; V: TRBV6-1; DNA: TGTGCCAGCAGTCCGGGGGCGTGGGAGCAGTTCTTC; CDR3: CASSPGAWEQFF
D: .; J: TRBJ1-5; size: many; length: 13; V: TRBV2; DNA: TGTGCCAGCAGTGACAGAAACAATCAGCCCCAGCATTTT; CDR3: CASSDRNNQPQHF
D: .; J: TRBJ1-2; size: .; length: 14; V: TRBV27; DNA: TGTGCCAGCAGTATTACCGATCTCTTGTATGGCTACACCTTC; CDR3: CASSITDLLYGYTF
D: .; J: TRBJ2-7; size: .; length: 11; V: TRBV19; DNA: TGTGCCAGTAGGGGTACCTTGGGGCAGTACTTC; CDR3: CASRGTLGQYF
D: .; J: TRBJ2-1; size: many; length: 16; V: TRBV12-3/TRBV12-4; DNA: TGTGCCAGCAGTCCTCGGGGATGGGGGATAACGAATGAGCAGTTCTTC; CDR3: CASSPRGWGITNEQFF
D: TRBD2; J: TRBJ2-7; size: many; length: 15; V: TRBV13; DNA: TGTGCCAGCAGCTTAAGGGGGACTAGTCTCTACGAGCAGTACTTC; CDR3: CASSLRGTSLYEQYF
D: .; J: TRBJ2-7; size: .; length: 13; V: TRBV9; DNA: TGTGCCAGCAGCGTAGGGGACCTGTACGAGCAGTACTTC; CDR3: CASSVGDLYEQYF
D: TRBD2; J: TRBJ2-1; size: many; length: 18; V: TRBV20-1; DNA: TGCAGTGCTAGAGATGGGCCCGGGGGCGGGAGGGCCTTCAATGAGCAGTTCTTC; CDR3: CSARDGPGGGRAFNEQFF
D: TRBD1; J: TRBJ2-7; size: many; length: 14; V: TRBV12-3/TRBV12-4; DNA: TGTGCCAGCAGTTTTGGGACAGGGTGGGGAGAGCAGTACTTC; CDR3: CASSFGTGWGEQYF
D: .; J: TRBJ1-2; size: few; length: 13; V: TRBV6-1; DNA: TGTGCCAGCAGTGAAGCGCGTATGGGTGGCTACACCTTC; CDR3: CASSEARMGGYTF
D: TRBD2; J: TRBJ2-7; size: many; length: 20; V: TRBV7-8; DNA: TGTGCCAGCAGCTTAGGGCGCTGGAGGTGGGCTAGCGGGAGCGGCGACGAGCAGTACTTC; CDR3: CASSLGRWRWASGSGDEQYF
D: .; J: TRBJ1-5; size: many; length: 13; V: TRBV28; DNA: TGTGCCAGCACCGTGAGGGGGGCGCAACCCCAGCATTTT; CDR3: CASTVRGAQPQHF
D: .; J: TRBJ2-7; size: .; length: 15; V: TRBV18; DNA: TGTGCCAGCTCACCTCATATTCTGTGGGGCTACGAGCAGTACTTC; CDR3: CASSPHILWGYEQYF
D: TRBD2; J: TRBJ2-1; size: .; length: 16; V: TRBV27; DNA: TGTGCCAGCAGTTCCCTGACTAGCGGGAGGGCCTGGGAGCAGTTCTTC; CDR3: CASSSLTSGRAWEQFF
D: .; J: TRBJ2-4; size: many; length: 16; V: TRBV7-2; DNA: TGTGCCAGCAGCTTAGGAGGGACCGAGTCCCAAAACATTCAGTACTTC; CDR3: CASSLGGTESQNIQYF
D: .; J: TRBJ1-1; size: many; length: 15; V: TRBV7-9; DNA: TGTGCCAGCAGCTTAGGGTCAGCCCGGGACACTGAAGCTTTCTTT; CDR3: CASSLGSARDTEAFF
D: .; J: TRBJ2-1; size: many; length: 12; V: TRBV27; DNA: TGTGCCAGCAGTTTCCGGGTAGATGAGCAGTTCTTC; CDR3: CASSFRVDEQFF
D: TRBD2; J: TRBJ2-7; size: few; length: 14; V: TRBV20-1; DNA: TGCAGTGCTAGAGCTAGCGGAGCGTACTACGAGCAGTACTTC; CDR3: CSARASGAYYEQYF
D: .; J: TRBJ2-3; size: many; length: 12; V: TRBV5-6; DNA: TGTGCCAGCAGCCCCGACCCAGATACGCAGTATTTT; CDR3: CASSPDPDTQYF
D: .; J: TRBJ1-2; size: .; length: 15; V: TRBV6-1; DNA: TGTGCCAGCGGCAATCCAGGGGATGCTGGTTGGGGCTACACCTTC; CDR3: CASGNPGDAGWGYTF
D: TRBD2; J: TRBJ2-5; size: many; length: 13; V: TRBV20-1; DNA: TGCAGTGGGCTAGCGGGGGGGGGAGAGACCCAGTACTTC; CDR3: CSGLAGGGETQYF